This entry lists 8 T cell receptor beta chains sequenced from one sample in a study of PD-L1 blockade in urothelial cancer. As to time point: peripheral blood 6 weeks after treatment start. The protocol was immunoSEQ multiplex PCR, while the TCRdb copy is restricted to in-frame clones and leaves out a portion. The table lists 35,000 to 55,000 clones, around 82% of them singletons. The sample here was PBMCs, taken around atezolizumab (anti-PD-L1) treatment. These receptors were collected from a man in his sixties with urothelial cancer.

This chain joins TRBV9 and TRBJ2-3, with 7 nucleotides matching TRBD1. The V and J ends lost 3 bases and 6 bases, in that order; junction bases with no gene match: 10. This CDR3 region has 15 residues. Per the germline V gene, CDR1 is SGDLS and CDR2 is YYNGEE. The CDR3 coding sequence is TGTGCCAGCAGCGCTAAGACAGGGTATAGGGATACGCAGTATTTT. This encodes CASSAKTGYRDTQYF.

The gene calls are TRBV30 and TRBJ2-7, with a tentative D call TRBD1 (6 bases). The length of the CDR3 is 14 residues. Germline CDR1 and CDR2: GTSNPN and SVGIG (reference sequence). V dropped 4 bases and J dropped 1 base, with 14 bases sitting between them. Written as DNA, the CDR3 is TGTGCCTGGACTGGGGGTGGACAGTCCTACGAGCAGTACTTC. This codes for CAWTGGGQSYEQYF.

CDR3 DNA sequence: TGTGCCAGCAGCTTCTCCCCGGGGCGGGGGGGCCCAGATACGCAGTATTTT. Its protein product is CASSFSPGRGGPDTQYF. The genes are TRBV11-3 and TRBJ2-3, with TRBD2 matching over 9 bases. From germline, CDR1 is SGHNT and CDR2 YENEEA. CDR3 length: 17 residues. Germline trimming cut 3 bases from V and 4 bases from J; bases unmatched to any gene: 11. Filled out from reference TRBV11-3 and TRBJ2-3, the complete variable domain reads EAGVVQSPRYKIIEKKQPVAFWCNPISGHNTLYWYLQNLGQGPELLIRYENEEAVDDSQLPKDRFSAERLKGVDSTLKIQPAELGDSAVYLCASSFSPGRGGPDTQYFGPGTRLTVL.

The gene calls are TRBV7-9 and TRBJ2-6; the D is unclear. The CDR3 totals 17 residues. Per the germline V gene, CDR1 is SEHNR and CDR2 is FQNEAQ (reference sequence). Trimming took 5 bases from V and 6 from J, leaving 20 bases between them. The CDR3 DNA follows: TGTGCCAGCAGCCCGGTGCTTTCACGGGTCGAGGCCAACGTCCTGACTTTC. Its translation is CASSPVLSRVEANVLTF.

The chain has TRBV5-6 and TRBJ1-5; D uncertain. The V end was cut by 2 bases, the J end by 5 bases, with 17 bases between. The CDR3 is 16 residues long. Germline CDR1 and CDR2: SGHDT and YYEEEE. The CDR3 nucleotides read TGTGCCAGCAGCTTAAGACTTGGTGGCAGCGATCAGCCCCAGCATTTT. Translated: CASSLRLGGSDQPQHF. Supplemented by reference TRBV5-6 and TRBJ1-5, the full variable domain reads DAGVTQSPTHLIKTRGQQVTLRCSPKSGHDTVSWYQQALGQGPQFIFQYYEEEERQRGNFPDRFSGHQFPNYSSELNVNALLLGDSALYLCASSLRLGGSDQPQHFGDGTRLSIL.

The chain uses TRBV9 and TRBJ1-3; no clear D gene. The V end was cut by 0 bases, the J end by 0 bases, with 10 bases between. Germline CDR1 is SGDLS and CDR2 is YYNGEE. This CDR3 spans 16 amino acids. The CDR3 DNA is TGTGCCAGCAGCGTAGGCGGCAGCCGCTCTGGAAACACCATATATTTT. Its translation is CASSVGGSRSGNTIYF.

This chain links TRBV19 with TRBJ1-3, with D possibly being TRBD1 (6 bases). Germline CDR1 reads LNHDA; CDR2 reads SQIVND (reference sequence). V lost 7 bases, J lost 0 bases, and 10 bases lay in between. CDR3 size: 14 residues. The CDR3 region has the DNA TGTGCCAGTACCTCGGACAGCTCTGGAAACACCATATATTTT. Protein product: CASTSDSSGNTIYF.

The chain is built from TRBV27 and TRBJ1-6; no reliable D call. Trimming left V 7 bases short and J 6 bases short, with 16 bases between. This CDR3 has 15 residues. The germline V gene has CDR1 MNHEY and CDR2 SMNVEV (reference sequence). CDR3 residues: CASKRGLMGNSPLHF. In DNA, the CDR3 is TGTGCCAGCAAACGGGGTCTTATGGGTAATTCACCCCTCCACTTT.